This is a list of T cell receptor beta chains from one sample in a study of blood T cell repertoires in COVID-19. Assay used: immunoSEQ multiplex PCR; TCRdb lists only in-frame clones, some missing. Counted here are under 150,000 clones, around two thirds occurring once; the ten biggest clones make up roughly 2.2%. The specimen was peripheral blood. These receptors were obtained from a woman in her 70s with acute or convalescent COVID-19. Each CDR3 is given with its conserved first and last residue. D genes are given only for firm matches. Part of the rows lack a size; the others show once, few, many or a class for expanded clones.

V gene: TRBV18
clone size: NA
D gene: TRBD1
J gene: TRBJ2-6
CDR3 DNA: TGTGCCAGCTCACCCAATTCCGGACAGGCCGCTCTGGCATTC
CDR3 protein: CASSPNSGQAALAF

V gene: TRBV5-4
clone size: NA
D gene: NA
J gene: TRBJ2-5
CDR3 DNA: TGTGCCAGCAGCTTAAGTCGGGAAGAGACCCAGTACTTC
CDR3 protein: CASSLSREETQYF

V gene: TRBV5-1
clone size: NA
D gene: TRBD2
J gene: TRBJ2-3
CDR3 DNA: TGCGCCAGCAGCTTGGGACTAGCCCCAGATCTAGATACGCAGTATTTT
CDR3 protein: CASSLGLAPDLDTQYF

V gene: TRBV12-3/TRBV12-4
clone size: NA
D gene: TRBD2
J gene: TRBJ2-1
CDR3 DNA: TGTGCCAGCAGTTCGCCGGGGGGTAATGAGCAGTTCTTC
CDR3 protein: CASSSPGGNEQFF

V gene: TRBV18
clone size: NA
D gene: NA
J gene: TRBJ1-6
CDR3 DNA: TGTGCCAGCTCACCATTTGAACAGGGAAGAAACAATTCACCCCTCCACTTT
CDR3 protein: CASSPFEQGRNNSPLHF

V gene: TRBV5-1
clone size: NA
D gene: NA
J gene: TRBJ1-2
CDR3 DNA: TGCGCCAGCAGCGTGAATGGGGCCTACACCTTC
CDR3 protein: CASSVNGAYTF

V gene: TRBV10-3
clone size: NA
D gene: NA
J gene: TRBJ1-4
CDR3 DNA: TGTGCCATCTCGGATGCAGGGAATGAAAAACTGTTTTTT
CDR3 protein: CAISDAGNEKLFF

V gene: TRBV5-1
clone size: few
D gene: NA
J gene: TRBJ1-2
CDR3 DNA: TGCGCCAGCAGCTTGGTTGAGACAGAGTATGGCTACACCTTC
CDR3 protein: CASSLVETEYGYTF

V gene: TRBV5-1
clone size: NA
D gene: TRBD1
J gene: TRBJ1-1
CDR3 DNA: TGCGCCAGCAGCTATTTGACAGGGGTGAACACTGAAGCTTTCTTT
CDR3 protein: CASSYLTGVNTEAFF

V gene: TRBV7-9
clone size: NA
D gene: NA
J gene: TRBJ1-4
CDR3 DNA: TGTGCCAGCAGCTCACGGACAGCTGAAAAACTGTTTTTT
CDR3 protein: CASSSRTAEKLFF

V gene: TRBV5-1
clone size: NA
D gene: TRBD1
J gene: TRBJ1-2
CDR3 DNA: TGCGCCAGCAGGAACAGCCCCCTGACAGGGGATATGGGCTACACCTTC
CDR3 protein: CASRNSPLTGDMGYTF

V gene: TRBV11-2
clone size: NA
D gene: NA
J gene: TRBJ2-1
CDR3 DNA: TGTGCCAGCAGCTTAGCCGAGGGAGCCTACAATGAGCAGTTCTTC
CDR3 protein: CASSLAEGAYNEQFF

V gene: TRBV9
clone size: NA
D gene: NA
J gene: TRBJ2-3
CDR3 DNA: TGTGCCAGCAGCGTAGCCGGACTAAATACGCAGTATTTT
CDR3 protein: CASSVAGLNTQYF